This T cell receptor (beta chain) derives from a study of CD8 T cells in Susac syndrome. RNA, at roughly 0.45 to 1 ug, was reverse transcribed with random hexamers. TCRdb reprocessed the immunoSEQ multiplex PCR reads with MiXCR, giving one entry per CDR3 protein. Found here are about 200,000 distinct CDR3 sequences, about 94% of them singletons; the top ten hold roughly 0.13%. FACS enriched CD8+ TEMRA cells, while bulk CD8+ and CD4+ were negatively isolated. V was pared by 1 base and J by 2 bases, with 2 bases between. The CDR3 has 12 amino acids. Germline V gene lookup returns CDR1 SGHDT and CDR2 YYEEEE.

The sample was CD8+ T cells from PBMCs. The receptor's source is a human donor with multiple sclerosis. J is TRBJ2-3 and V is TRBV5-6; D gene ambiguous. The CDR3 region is CASSLITDTQYF. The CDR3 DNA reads TGTGCCAGCAGCTTGATCACAGATACGCAGTATTTT.